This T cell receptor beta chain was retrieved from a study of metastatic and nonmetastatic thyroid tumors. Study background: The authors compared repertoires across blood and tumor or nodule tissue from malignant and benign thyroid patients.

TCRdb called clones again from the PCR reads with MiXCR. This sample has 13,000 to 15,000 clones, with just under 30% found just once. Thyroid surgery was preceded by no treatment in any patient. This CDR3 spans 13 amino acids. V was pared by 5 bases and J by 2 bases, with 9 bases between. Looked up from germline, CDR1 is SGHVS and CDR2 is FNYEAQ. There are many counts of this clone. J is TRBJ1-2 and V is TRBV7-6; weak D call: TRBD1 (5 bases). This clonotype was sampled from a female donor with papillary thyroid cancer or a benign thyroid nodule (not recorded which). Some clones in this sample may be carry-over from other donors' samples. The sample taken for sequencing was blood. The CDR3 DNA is TGTGCCAGCAGCCCCTCAGGGAACTATGGCTACACCTTC. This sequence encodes CASSPSGNYGYTF.